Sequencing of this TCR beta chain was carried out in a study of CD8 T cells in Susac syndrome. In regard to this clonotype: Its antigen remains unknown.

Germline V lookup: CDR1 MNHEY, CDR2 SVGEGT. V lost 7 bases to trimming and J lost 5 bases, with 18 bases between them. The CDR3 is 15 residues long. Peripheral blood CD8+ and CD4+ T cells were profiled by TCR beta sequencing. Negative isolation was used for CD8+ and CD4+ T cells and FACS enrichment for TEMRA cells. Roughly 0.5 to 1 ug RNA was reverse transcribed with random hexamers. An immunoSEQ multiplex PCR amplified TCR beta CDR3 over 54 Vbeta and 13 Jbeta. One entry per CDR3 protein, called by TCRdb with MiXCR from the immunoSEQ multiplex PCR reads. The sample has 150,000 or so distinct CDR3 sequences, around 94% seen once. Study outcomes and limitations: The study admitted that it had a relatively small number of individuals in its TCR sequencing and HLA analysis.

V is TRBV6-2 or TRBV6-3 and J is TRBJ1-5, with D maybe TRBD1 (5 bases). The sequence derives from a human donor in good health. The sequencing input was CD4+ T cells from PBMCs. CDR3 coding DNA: TGTGCCAGCAAGGTGAAGGGGAGGGATTATCAGCCCCAGCATTTT. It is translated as CASKVKGRDYQPQHF.